Shown below are 27 T cell receptor beta chains from a single sample sequenced in a study of cytomegalovirus exposure and HLA in healthy donors (dated by TCRdb to about 2017). Libraries came from the immunoSEQ multiplex PCR assay. A mixture of 60 forward primers for TCR Vbeta segments and 13 reverse primers for TCR Jbeta segments was used in the multiplex PCR. TCRdb took over this immuneACCESS table, retaining in-frame rearrangements with V and J assigned. Such tables are incomplete; in checked studies, under half of the missing clones stem from an unresolved V gene, and the remainder is unexplained. The sample's clone listing holds approximately 80,000 clones. The ten largest make up around 1.1% of the sample. Sequenced material: PBMCs. The origin of the receptors is a young woman in good health and CMV-seronegative.

V is TRBV6-1 and J is TRBJ2-5, with TRBD2 identical over 9 bases. The closer fit of TRBJ2-7 to the DNA end suggests the J call may be wrong. The CDR3 totals 14 residues. CDR1 and CDR2 (germline): MNHNS, SASEGT. CDR3 sequence: CASSGSGGPYEQYF. The CDR3 bases are TGTGCCAGCAGTGGTAGCGGGGGCCCCTACGAGCAGTACTTC.

The CDR3 spells CASSPLGPNYGYTF. CDR3 DNA: TGTGCCAGCAGCCCACTAGGCCCTAACTATGGCTACACCTTC. The chain is built from TRBV7-8 and TRBJ1-2, with D hard to call. The CDR3 length is 14 residues. Germline V gives CDR1 SGHVS, CDR2 FQNEAQ. Trimming removed 5 bases at V and 0 bases at J, with 10 bases between.

The V and J genes are TRBV6-1 and TRBJ2-5; a weak D match, TRBD1 (6 bases). V was shortened by 3 bases and J by 7 bases, with 21 bases between the two germline ends. This CDR3 is built from 16 residues. Germline CDR1 MNHNS, CDR2 SASEGT. The CDR3 coding sequence is TGTGCCAGCAGTGACTGGACAGTGACTGCCGGTCGGACCCAGTACTTC. Translation: CASSDWTVTAGRTQYF.

The CDR3 region is CASSPKSGTGLGINEQYF. The DNA of the CDR3 is TGTGCCAGCAGTCCAAAGTCGGGGACAGGACTGGGCATTAACGAGCAGTACTTC. V usage is TRBV27 and J usage is TRBJ2-7, with 8 bases matching TRBD1. This CDR3 has 18 amino acids. From germline, CDR1 is MNHEY and CDR2 SMNVEV (reference sequence). The junction had 20 bases not matched to a gene; V was cut back by 5 bases and J by 5 bases.

The V gene is TRBV5-1, the J gene TRBJ1-2, with 10 bases that match TRBD1. CDR3 length equals 14 residues. Germline assignment: CDR1 SGHRS and CDR2 YFSETQ. V trimming: 5 bases; J trimming: 3 bases; junction bases outside the gene matches: 4. CDR3 bases: TGCGCCAGCAGTTGGACAGGGGGACACTATGGCTACACCTTC. It translates to CASSWTGGHYGYTF.

The chain couples TRBV30 to TRBJ2-5; 13 bases are a match to TRBD2. The CDR3 is 14 amino acids. Germline V gene data show CDR1 as GTSNPN and CDR2 as SVGIG (reference sequence). With V trimmed by 3 bases and J by 3 bases, 1 base remained unmatched. The CDR3 spells CAWSGLAGEETQYF. The CDR3 region has the DNA TGTGCCTGGAGCGGACTAGCGGGAGAAGAGACCCAGTACTTC.

The chain joins TRBV7-6 to TRBJ1-1; 8 bases are a match to TRBD1. The CDR3 is made up of 13 amino acids. The germline CDR1 and CDR2 sequences are SGHVS and FNYEAQ. V lost 5 bases to trimming and J lost 3 bases; unmatched junction nucleotides: 2. Here the CDR3 DNA reads TGTGCCAGCAGCGAGGACAGGGACACTGAAGCTTTCTTT. Its protein product is CASSEDRDTEAFF.

Notes on this clone: The sample holds other DNA sequences that translate to the same CDR3. This chain links TRBV30 with TRBJ2-3, with 8 bases aligning to TRBD2. Germline CDR1 reads GTSNPN; CDR2 reads SVGIG (reference sequence). The CDR3 has 14 residues. Unmatched junction bases numbered 5, after V lost 6 bases and J lost 0 bases. The CDR3, as DNA: TGTGCCTGTACTAGCGGCTTTAGCACAGATACGCAGTATTTT. It encodes CACTSGFSTDTQYF.

The gene calls are TRBV6-6 and TRBJ1-5; 9 nucleotides line up with TRBD1. Germline assignment: CDR1 MNHNY and CDR2 SVGAGI (reference sequence). Unmatched junction bases numbered 5, after V lost 6 bases and J lost 2 bases. The CDR3 length is 15 residues. DNA for the CDR3: TGTGCCAGCAGCGAGGGACAGGGTGGCAATCAGCCCCAGCATTTT. Translation gives CASSEGQGGNQPQHF.

This chain joins TRBV15 and TRBJ2-2, with 7 bases that match TRBD1. CDR3 length: 14 residues. Germline V lookup: CDR1 LNHNV, CDR2 YYDKDF (reference sequence). The V and J ends lost 0 bases and 6 bases, in that order; junction bases with no gene match: 1. The CDR3 sequence: CATSRDQGAGELFF. CDR3 nucleotides: TGTGCCACCAGCAGAGACCAGGGGGCCGGGGAGCTGTTTTTT.

The chain joins TRBV7-9 to TRBJ1-1, with D possibly being TRBD1 (5 bases). Trimming pared 5 bases from V and 2 bases from J, leaving 12 bases between. The V gene's germline CDR1 is SEHNR and CDR2 FQNEAQ (reference sequence). The CDR3 consists of 14 residues. The CDR3 DNA reads TGTGCCAGCAGCCCTGTAGGGGCCAACACTGAAGCTTTCTTT. The encoded protein is CASSPVGANTEAFF.

The chain recombines TRBV15 with TRBJ1-4; no clear D gene. The CDR3 totals 16 residues. Deletions cut 0 bases from V and 7 bases from J, with 15 bases between. Per germline, CDR1 LNHNV and CDR2 YYDKDF (reference sequence). CDR3 coding DNA: TGTGCCACCAGCAGAGATAGGGCCGGGAGGAGTGAAAAACTGTTTTTT. This gives the protein CATSRDRAGRSEKLFF.

The CDR3 loop is CASDGGNTEAFF. The CDR3 DNA reads as TGTGCCAGCGATGGAGGTAACACTGAAGCTTTCTTT. The chain is built from TRBV6-6 and TRBJ1-1; D is undetermined. CDR3 length equals 12 residues. Germline V gene sequence: CDR1 MNHNY, CDR2 SVGAGI (reference sequence). The V gene lost 8 bases and the J gene lost 2 bases, with 9 bases spanning the gap.

This sequence joins TRBV11-2 and TRBJ1-2; 8 bases line up with TRBD1. With V trimmed by 4 bases and J by 6 bases, 16 bases remained unmatched. CDR1 and CDR2 (germline): SGHAT, FQNNGV. The CDR3 is made up of 17 amino acids. For the CDR3, the DNA is TGTGCCAGCAGCTCCCGGGACAGGCTTACTTTTTCCGATGGCTACACCTTC. Translation gives CASSSRDRLTFSDGYTF.

The genes are TRBV4-1 and TRBJ2-7, with TRBD2 matching 10 bases. The CDR3 has 15 residues. J lost 2 bases, V lost 0 bases, and 1 base had no gene match. CDR1 MGHRA and CDR2 YSYEKL come from the germline V gene. CDR3 coding DNA: TGCGCCAGCAGCCAAGATGGGACTAGCGCCTACGAGCAGTACTTC. This codes for CASSQDGTSAYEQYF.

V is TRBV5-1 and J is TRBJ1-2, with a possible D match to TRBD1 (6 bases). Germline CDR1 reads SGHRS; CDR2 reads YFSETQ. The CDR3 length is 13 residues. Trimming took 4 bases from V and 2 from J, leaving 9 bases between them. CDR3 bases: TGCGCCAGCAGCCCCGGACAGAACTATGGCTACACCTTC. The encoded protein is CASSPGQNYGYTF.

This rearrangement joins TRBV9 to TRBJ1-1; no clear D. V dropped 0 bases and J dropped 3 bases, with 12 bases sitting between them. Germline V CDR1 and CDR2: SGDLS, YYNGEE. The CDR3 sequence is 15 residues long. DNA for the CDR3: TGTGCCAGCAGCGTAGGTGGCAGCGCACACACTGAAGCTTTCTTT. Residues: CASSVGGSAHTEAFF.

The chain has TRBV6-1 and TRBJ1-2; D may be TRBD1 (6 bases). The germline V and J ends were trimmed by 2 bases and 2 bases, with 9 bases remaining between them. CDR3 length: 14 amino acids. Germline V CDR1 and CDR2: MNHNS, SASEGT. The CDR3 region has the DNA TGTGCCAGCAGTGAATTGGGACAAAACTATGGCTACACCTTC. Residues: CASSELGQNYGYTF.

The chain is built from TRBV4-2 and TRBJ2-7; TRBD2 is a possible D gene (6 bases). Trimming removed 0 bases at V and 0 bases at J, with 12 bases between. CDR1 is LGHNA, CDR2 YNFKEQ, per germline. The CDR3 is made up of 16 amino acids. The CDR3 reads CASSQDFGRSSYEQYF. Written as DNA, the CDR3 is TGTGCCAGCAGCCAAGATTTCGGGAGAAGCTCCTACGAGCAGTACTTC.

This sequence joins TRBV25-1 and TRBJ2-5; 9 bases are a match to TRBD1. The V gene end was trimmed by 7 bases and the J gene end by 0 bases; junction bases not matched to a gene: 3. CDR1 and CDR2 from the germline V gene are MGHDK and SYGVNS. The CDR3 totals 14 residues. In nucleotides, the CDR3 is TGTGCCAGCAAGGGGACAGGGTACCAAGAGACCCAGTACTTC. It specifies CASKGTGYQETQYF.

The V and J genes are TRBV28 and TRBJ2-5; TRBD1 matches 8 bases. Germline V gene data show CDR1 as MDHEN and CDR2 as SYDVKM. The CDR3 spans 17 residues. V shed 2 bases and J 2 bases; nucleotides not matched to a gene: 10. The CDR3 region is CASSLRTGPPLQETQYF. CDR3 coding DNA: TGTGCCAGCAGTTTACGGACAGGGCCTCCCTTACAAGAGACCCAGTACTTC.

J is TRBJ2-3 and V is TRBV28; TRBD1 aligns across 8 bases. This CDR3 region has 14 residues. The germline CDR1 and CDR2 sequences are MDHEN and SYDVKM. The ends lost 5 bases at V and 2 bases at J; junction bases unmatched: 3. DNA of the CDR3: TGTGCCAGCAGTGTGACAGGGGTCACAGATACGCAGTATTTT. Amino acids: CASSVTGVTDTQYF.

V gene TRBV5-1 combines with J gene TRBJ2-1; D is possibly TRBD2 (5 bases). Trimming removed 3 bases from V and 4 bases from J, with 8 bases in between. Germline V gives CDR1 SGHRS, CDR2 YFSETQ. CDR3 length: 13 residues. CDR3 sequence reads: CASSSQRYNEQFF. The CDR3 region has the DNA TGCGCCAGCAGCTCACAGCGGTACAATGAGCAGTTCTTC.

J is TRBJ1-1 and V is TRBV30, with TRBD1 as a possible D gene (6 bases). Looked up from germline, CDR1 is GTSNPN and CDR2 is SVGIG (reference sequence). This CDR3 has 14 residues. The germline V and J ends were trimmed by 7 bases and 6 bases, with 21 bases remaining between them. The CDR3 nucleotides are TGTGCCTCCGTGGGGGGGCTTAGGCTGTCTGAAGCTTTCTTT. This encodes CASVGGLRLSEAFF.

The chain joins TRBV30 to TRBJ2-2; 9 positions match TRBD2. The germline V gene has CDR1 GTSNPN and CDR2 SVGIG (reference sequence). V lost 2 bases and J lost 6; bases outside the gene matches: 4. The CDR3 spans 14 residues. The CDR3 is CAWSMAGGAGELFF. CDR3 DNA sequence: TGTGCCTGGAGTATGGCGGGAGGGGCCGGGGAGCTGTTTTTT.

This chain uses TRBV30 with TRBJ2-5, with D possibly being TRBD2 (5 bases). Near its end, the DNA agrees better with TRBJ2-7, so the J call may be wrong. The CDR3 spans 15 residues. The germline V gene encodes CDR1 GTSNPN and CDR2 SVGIG (reference sequence). The CDR3 sequence: CAWSFDGGLHYEQYF. CDR3 nucleotides: TGTGCCTGGAGTTTCGATGGAGGCTTACACTACGAGCAGTACTTC.

J is TRBJ1-5 and V is TRBV28; unclear D gene. The germline V gene encodes CDR1 MDHEN and CDR2 SYDVKM. With 5 bases removed from V and 3 bases from J, the gap between germline ends came to 5 bases. The CDR3 totals 12 residues. CDR3 loop: CASSQNNQPQHF. CDR3 sequence (DNA): TGTGCCAGCAGTCAGAACAATCAGCCCCAGCATTTT. Together with reference TRBV28 and TRBJ1-5, the CDR3 gives the full variable domain: DVKVTQSSRYLVKRTGEKVFLECVQDMDHENMFWYRQDPGLGLRLIYFSYDVKMKEKGDIPEGYSVSREKKERFSLILESASTNQTSMYLCASSQNNQPQHFGDGTRLSIL.